Below are 18 T cell receptor beta chains sequenced from a single sample in a study of blood T cells in healthy people across ages. With a J-beta primer mix and a sample-barcoded 5' primer, a second PCR ran about 7 to 12 cycles. MiXCR, applied by TCRdb to the 5' RACE reads, yields one record per CDR3 protein. Counted here are around 790,000 distinct CDR3 sequences, around 42% occurring once; the ten biggest clones make up roughly 19%. The specimen was blood. Every receptor here comes from a man between 60 and 75 years old in good health.

The CDR3, as DNA: TGCAGTGCTCCGAGAAACTATGGCTACACCTTC. Translated, it gives CSAPRNYGYTF. V gene TRBV20-1 combines with J gene TRBJ1-2, with D hard to call. V was clipped by 5 bases and J by 2 bases, with 6 bases between them. The CDR3 is made up of 11 amino acids. CDR1 is DFQATT and CDR2 is SNEGSKA in the germline V gene (reference sequence).

About this clonotype itself: The junction and the germline gene differ at one end; a read error may be behind it. The genes are TRBV5-1 and TRBJ2-7; D possibly corresponds to TRBD1 (5 bases). Looked up from germline, CDR1 is SGHRS and CDR2 is YFSETQ. The CDR3 sequence is 13 residues long. CDR3 bases: TGCGCCAGCAGGTTGGACATGGGTTATGAGCAGTACTTC. It translates to CASRLDMGYEQYF.

This clonotype was observed a few times. The chain carries TRBV5-5 and TRBJ1-4; TRBD1 might be the D (5 bases). The V gene lost 3 bases and the J gene lost 0 bases, with 9 bases spanning the gap. The CDR3 has 15 amino acids. Germline CDR1 is SGHKS and CDR2 is YYEKEE (reference sequence). CDR3 bases: TGTGCCAGCAGCTCCGGGGGGACAACTAATGAAAAACTGTTTTTT. This gives the protein CASSSGGTTNEKLFF.

This sequence joins TRBV15 and TRBJ2-3, with D possibly matching TRBD1 (6 bases). Germline values: CDR1 LNHNV, CDR2 YYDKDF (reference sequence). V lost 8 bases and J 2 bases, leaving 17 bases between the germline ends. CDR3 length equals 15 residues. CDR3 sequence (DNA): TGTGCCACCTCCGACGGTGGGGGCCACACAGATACGCAGTATTTT. Residues: CATSDGGGHTDTQYF.

This clonotype was seen more than once but under ten times. This rearrangement joins TRBV20-1 to TRBJ1-2; D not resolved. CDR1 and CDR2 from the germline V gene are DFQATT and SNEGSKA (reference sequence). Deletions cut 0 bases from V and 5 bases from J, with 13 bases between. CDR3 size: 14 residues. CDR3 DNA sequence: TGCAGTGCTAGAGATCTCAGTTGGAGTTATGGCTACACCTTC. Amino acids: CSARDLSWSYGYTF.

This clonotype was seen only a few times. V usage is TRBV29-1 and J usage is TRBJ2-7; D gene unclear. The CDR3 consists of 15 residues. V lost 6 bases to trimming and J lost 0 bases, with 18 bases between them. The V gene's germline CDR1 is SQVTM and CDR2 ANQGSEA. CDR3 in DNA: TGCAGCGTAGCCATTCTCGTGCGGAGCTCCTACGAGCAGTACTTC. Protein: CSVAILVRSSYEQYF.

This chain connects TRBV2 to TRBJ1-4; 7 nucleotides match TRBD1. The CDR3 contains 16 residues. The J segment lost 0 bases and the V segment lost 2 bases, leaving 3 bases of the junction unmatched. In germline, CDR1 is SNHLY, CDR2 FYNNEI. The CDR3 region is CASSEFGTATNEKLFF. The CDR3 DNA follows: TGTGCCAGCAGTGAATTTGGGACAGCAACTAATGAAAAACTGTTTTTT.

The CDR3 reads CASSSLGGEFYGYTF. Here the CDR3 DNA reads TGTGCCAGCAGCTCTCTGGGCGGGGAGTTCTACGGCTACACCTTC. The J gene is TRBJ1-2, the V gene TRBV5-4; D ambiguous. The CDR3 has 15 amino acids. Trimming took off 3 bases at V and 8 bases at J, with 20 bases between the two ends. Germline-derived CDR1 and CDR2 are SGHNT and YYREEE (reference sequence).

This sequence joins TRBV16 and TRBJ2-3; 13 bases line up with TRBD2. The germline CDR1 and CDR2 sequences are KGHSY and FQNENV. CDR3 length: 19 amino acids. The V segment lost 0 bases and the J segment 1 base; nucleotides outside the gene matches: 7. The CDR3 DNA sequence: TGTGCCAGCAGCCAATCAATATTGGGACTAGCGGGGCGCACAGATACGCAGTATTTT. Encoded protein: CASSQSILGLAGRTDTQYF. The full variable domain, completed using reference TRBV16 and TRBJ2-3, is GEEVAQTPKHLVRGEGQKAKLYCAPIKGHSYVFWYQQVLKNEFKFLISFQNENVFDETGMPKERFSAKCLPNSPCSLEIQATKLEDSAVYFCASSQSILGLAGRTDTQYFGPGTRLTVL.

This clonotype came up a few times. The rearrangement links TRBV20-1 to TRBJ1-1; D not resolved. From germline, CDR1 is DFQATT and CDR2 SNEGSKA (reference sequence). Deletions cut 5 bases from V and 4 bases from J, with 17 bases between. This CDR3 contains 14 residues. The CDR3, as DNA: TGCAGTGCTTCCGTTCGTCGGGGTATCACTGAAGCTTTCTTT. Amino acids: CSASVRRGITEAFF.

Worth noting for this clonotype: The junction differs from germline at one of its ends, possibly a read error. The chain has TRBV20-1 and TRBJ1-5; no clear D gene. Germline V gene lookup returns CDR1 DFQATT and CDR2 SNEGSKA (reference sequence). CDR3 length equals 14 residues. The CDR3: CSARSRSSNQPRHF. As DNA, the CDR3 is TGCAGTGCTAGAAGCAGGAGTAGCAATCAGCCCCGGCATTTT.

The chain uses TRBV12-3 or TRBV12-4 and TRBJ1-4; the match to TRBD1 covers 7 bases. The CDR3 has 14 amino acids. V gave up 10 bases and J gave up 1 base; unmatched junction bases: 6. CDR3 DNA sequence: TGTGCCACGAAGGGGGACAGAACTAATGAAAAACTGTTTTTT. It specifies CATKGDRTNEKLFF.

This sequence joins TRBV18 and TRBJ2-3, with D uncertain. Looked up from germline, CDR1 is KGHSH and CDR2 is LQKENI. The CDR3 runs 12 residues. Trimming took off 3 bases at V and 12 bases at J, with 13 bases between the two ends. CDR3 sequence reads: CASSPDQSYQYF. For the CDR3, the DNA is TGTGCCAGCTCACCCGACCAGTCTTACCAGTATTTT.

This clonotype was observed a single time. The chain links TRBV6-1 to TRBJ1-1; the D is unclear. V dropped 5 bases and J dropped 5 bases, with 12 bases sitting between them. The V gene's germline CDR1 is MNHNS and CDR2 SASEGT. This CDR3 spans 13 amino acids. The CDR3 sequence: CASSQHRLTEAFF. Here the CDR3 DNA reads TGTGCCAGCAGTCAGCACCGACTGACTGAAGCTTTCTTT.

Concerning this clonotype itself: An end of the junction does not agree with germline; a read error may underlie this. V is TRBV12-3 or TRBV12-4 and J is TRBJ2-1, with TRBD2 identical over 9 bases. This CDR3 region has 14 residues. CDR3 sequence (DNA): TGTGCCGGCAGTTTAGCCGTAGCGGGGGATGAGCAGTTCTTC. It yields the protein CAGSLAVAGDEQFF.

This chain connects TRBV5-1 to TRBJ2-7; D might be TRBD2 (6 bases). CDR3 length: 16 residues. Germline values: CDR1 SGHRS, CDR2 YFSETQ. The V end lost 0 bases, the J end lost 4 bases, and 17 bases lay between the germline ends. CDR3 amino acids: CASSLDWAGFGYEQYF. The CDR3 DNA is TGCGCCAGCAGCTTGGATTGGGCGGGGTTCGGGTACGAGCAGTACTTC.

Note on this clonotype: This may be a read error, as it is one base from a much larger clone. This chain connects TRBV29-1 to TRBJ2-1, with unresolved D. This CDR3 has 13 amino acids. The V gene's germline CDR1 is SQVTM and CDR2 ANQGSEA. The CDR3 sequence: CGVELNIYNEQFF. CDR3 in DNA: TGCGGCGTTGAATTGAATATCTACAATGAGCAGTTCTTC.

V usage is TRBV12-3 or TRBV12-4 and J usage is TRBJ1-1; TRBD1 matches 8 bases. The CDR3 extends over 15 amino acids. Losses at the gene ends were 3 bases for V and 1 base for J; bases not matched to a gene: 4. This chain's CDR3 is CASSFQGARNTEAFF. DNA for the CDR3: TGTGCCAGCAGTTTCCAGGGGGCGCGGAACACTGAAGCTTTCTTT.